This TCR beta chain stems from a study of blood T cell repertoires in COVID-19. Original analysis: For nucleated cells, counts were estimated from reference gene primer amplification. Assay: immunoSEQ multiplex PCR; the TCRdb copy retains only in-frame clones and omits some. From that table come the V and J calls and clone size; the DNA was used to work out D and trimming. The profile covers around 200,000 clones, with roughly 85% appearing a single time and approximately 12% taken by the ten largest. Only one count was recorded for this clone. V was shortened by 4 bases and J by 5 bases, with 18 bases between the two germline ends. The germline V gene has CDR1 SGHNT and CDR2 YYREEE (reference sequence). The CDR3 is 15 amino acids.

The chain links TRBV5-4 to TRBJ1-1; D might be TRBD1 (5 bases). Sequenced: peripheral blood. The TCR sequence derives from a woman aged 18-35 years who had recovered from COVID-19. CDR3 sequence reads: CASSRGGLGSTEAFF. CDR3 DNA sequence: TGTGCCAGCAGCCGCGGGGGTCTTGGATCTACTGAAGCTTTCTTT.